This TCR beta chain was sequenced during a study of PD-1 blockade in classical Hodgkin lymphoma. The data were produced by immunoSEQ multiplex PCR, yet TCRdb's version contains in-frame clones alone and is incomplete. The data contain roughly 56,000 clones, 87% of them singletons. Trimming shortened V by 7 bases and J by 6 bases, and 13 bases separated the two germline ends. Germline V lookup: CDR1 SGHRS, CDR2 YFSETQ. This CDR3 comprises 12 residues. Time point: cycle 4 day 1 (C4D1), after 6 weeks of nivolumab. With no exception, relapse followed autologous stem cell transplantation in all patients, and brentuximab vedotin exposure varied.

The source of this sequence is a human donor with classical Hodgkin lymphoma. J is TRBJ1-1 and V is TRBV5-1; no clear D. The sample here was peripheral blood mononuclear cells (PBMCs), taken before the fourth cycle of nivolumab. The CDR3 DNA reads TGCGCCAGCTCCGCGGGGAAGGCTGAAGCTTTCTTT. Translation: CASSAGKAEAFF.